Described below is a single TCR beta chain sequence and its context. The data belong to a study of blood T cell repertoires in COVID-19. Looking at the study overall: Donors in the United States, Italy and Spain gave samples during acute or convalescent COVID-19. Nucleic acid was either cDNA or gDNA, and it came from T cells, B-cell-depleted T cells, or PBMCs.

Original methodology: Using reference gene primer amplification, nucleated cell counts were estimated. TCRdb's copy holds only in-frame clones and misses some; the assay was immunoSEQ multiplex PCR. Clone size and V and J calls were adopted from that table, with D and trimming inferred from the DNA. The repertoire holds some 70,000 clones, with around 86% as singletons. One Seattle source followed patients from active infection through their disease course. Deletions cut 6 bases from V and 3 bases from J, with 14 bases between. The length of the CDR3 is 14 residues. From germline, CDR1 is LNHDA and CDR2 SQIVND (reference sequence).

This chain joins TRBV19 and TRBJ1-2, with a weak D call TRBD1 (6 bases). The sample was peripheral blood. The sequence derives from a man aged 35-49 years with COVID-19, enrolled during active disease. The CDR3 here is CASRLDRPYYGYTF. In DNA form, the CDR3 reads TGTGCCAGTAGATTAGACAGGCCCTACTATGGCTACACCTTC.